The rows below give T cell receptor beta chains drawn from one sample of a study of cytomegalovirus exposure and HLA in healthy donors. The data were produced by immunoSEQ multiplex PCR, yet TCRdb's version contains in-frame clones alone and is incomplete. The sample carries roughly 150,000 clones, approximately 90% recorded once. Sample: PBMCs. The receptors were gathered from a man aged 18-30 years in good health and CMV-seronegative. Each CDR3 is given with its conserved first and last residue. D genes are given only for firm matches. The size of a clone is reported for some rows only, either as once, few or many, or as a class for expanded clones.

j_call v_call clone_size d_call cdr3_aa cdr3_nt
TRBJ2-2 TRBV30 few - CAWGRGNTGELFF TGTGCCTGGGGAAGGGGGAACACCGGGGAGCTGTTTTTT
TRBJ2-1 TRBV30 - TRBD1 CAWQQGASSYNEQFF TGTGCCTGGCAACAGGGGGCAAGCTCCTACAATGAGCAGTTCTTC
TRBJ2-5 TRBV30 - - CAWSVPGKETQYF TGTGCCTGGAGTGTACCGGGGAAAGAGACCCAGTACTTC
TRBJ1-3 TRBV9 - - CASSVGASDSGNTIYF TGTGCCAGCAGCGTAGGGGCCTCTGACTCTGGAAACACCATATATTTT
TRBJ2-1 TRBV11-3 - - CASSPAVLTKDEQFF TGTGCCAGCAGCCCGGCGGTTTTGACGAAAGATGAGCAGTTCTTC
TRBJ2-6 TRBV9 - - CASSVDAGLPGANVLTF TGTGCCAGCAGCGTAGATGCAGGGCTCCCTGGGGCCAACGTCCTGACTTTC
TRBJ1-4 TRBV9 - TRBD1 CASSVEAGGIFEKLFF TGTGCCAGCAGCGTAGAGGCAGGGGGCATATTTGAAAAACTGTTTTTT
TRBJ2-7 TRBV15 - TRBD2 CATSRDPVGGTSGLEQYF TGTGCCACCAGCAGAGATCCTGTCGGCGGGACTAGCGGTCTCGAGCAGTACTTC
TRBJ2-1 TRBV29-1 few - CSVGTSNNEQFF TGCAGCGTCGGGACTTCAAACAATGAGCAGTTCTTC
TRBJ2-5 TRBV7-8 - TRBD2 CASSERGQETQYF TGTGCCAGCAGCGAGCGGGGCCAAGAGACCCAGTACTTC
TRBJ2-1 TRBV12-5 - TRBD2 CASGFPESGSLYNEQFF TGTGCTAGTGGTTTCCCGGAGAGCGGGAGCCTGTACAATGAGCAGTTCTTC
TRBJ1-2 TRBV7-2 - TRBD1 CASSTMDRAYGYTF TGTGCCAGCAGCACCATGGACAGGGCATACGGCTACACCTTC
TRBJ2-7 TRBV5-8 - TRBD2 CASSFAGGPREQYF TGTGCCAGCAGCTTCGCGGGGGGGCCTCGCGAGCAGTACTTC
TRBJ1-3 TRBV5-6 - - CASSLRRGNTIYF TGTGCCAGCAGCTTGCGCAGAGGAAACACCATATATTTT
TRBJ1-1 TRBV19 few TRBD1 CASSIQGAGEAFF TGTGCCAGTAGTATACAGGGGGCGGGTGAAGCTTTCTTT
TRBJ2-5 TRBV6-5 - - CASSYQPGLPGTQYF TGTGCCAGCAGTTACCAACCGGGACTCCCCGGGACCCAGTACTTC
TRBJ2-5 TRBV9 - TRBD1 CASSVEDRGRETQYF TGTGCCAGCAGCGTAGAGGACAGGGGGAGGGAGACCCAGTACTTC
TRBJ1-2 TRBV23-1 - - CASSSRLVDSHYGYTF TGCGCCAGCAGTTCTCGGTTGGTGGACAGCCACTATGGCTACACCTTC
TRBJ2-7 TRBV10-3 once TRBD1 CAIREGQGIIYEQYF TGTGCCATCAGAGAGGGACAGGGGATTATCTACGAGCAGTACTTC
TRBJ2-3 TRBV5-1 once TRBD2 CASSEGLASTRNTQYF TGCGCCAGCAGCGAGGGACTAGCCTCGACGCGGAATACGCAGTATTTT